This T cell receptor beta chain originates from a study of T cell repertoires in cytomegalovirus infection. Study context: Through public TCR beta signatures, both CMV infection and matching HLA type were indicated.

In regard to this clonotype: The antigen remains unidentified.

Findings and caveats of the study: Dominating the ex vivo response were HLA-C-restricted CMV-specific TCR beta clonotypes.

TCRdb re-called the reads through MiXCR, storing one row per CDR3 protein. The sample has around 550,000 distinct CDR3 sequences, 26% seen once. Germline V lookup: CDR1 DFQATT, CDR2 SNEGSKA (reference sequence). This CDR3 contains 15 residues. The ends were cut back, 0 bases at V and 0 bases at J, with 10 bases in the middle. Sequenced: PBMCs. This TCR derives from a human donor in good health (CMV status not recorded). Some clones in this sample may be carry-over from other donors' samples. V gene TRBV20-1 combines with J gene TRBJ2-3; D gene uncertain. The CDR3 here is CSAREHYLSTDTQYF. The CDR3 DNA is TGCAGTGCTAGAGAACACTACTTGAGCACAGATACGCAGTATTTT.